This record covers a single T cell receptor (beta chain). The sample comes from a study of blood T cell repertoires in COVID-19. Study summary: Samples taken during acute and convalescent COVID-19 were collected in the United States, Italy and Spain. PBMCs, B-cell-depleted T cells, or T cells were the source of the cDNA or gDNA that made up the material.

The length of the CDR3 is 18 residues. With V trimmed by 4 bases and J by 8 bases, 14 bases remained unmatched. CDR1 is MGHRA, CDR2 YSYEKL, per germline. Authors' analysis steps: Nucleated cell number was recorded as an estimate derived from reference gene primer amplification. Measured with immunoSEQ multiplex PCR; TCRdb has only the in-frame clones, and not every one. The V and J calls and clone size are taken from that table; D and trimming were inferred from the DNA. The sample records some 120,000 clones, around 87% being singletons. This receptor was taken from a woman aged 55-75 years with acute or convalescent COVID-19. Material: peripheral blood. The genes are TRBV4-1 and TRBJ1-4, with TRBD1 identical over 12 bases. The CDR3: CASSRGDRGPYGNEKLFF. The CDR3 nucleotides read TGCGCCAGCAGCCGGGGGGACAGGGGGCCGTACGGCAACGAAAAACTGTTTTTT.